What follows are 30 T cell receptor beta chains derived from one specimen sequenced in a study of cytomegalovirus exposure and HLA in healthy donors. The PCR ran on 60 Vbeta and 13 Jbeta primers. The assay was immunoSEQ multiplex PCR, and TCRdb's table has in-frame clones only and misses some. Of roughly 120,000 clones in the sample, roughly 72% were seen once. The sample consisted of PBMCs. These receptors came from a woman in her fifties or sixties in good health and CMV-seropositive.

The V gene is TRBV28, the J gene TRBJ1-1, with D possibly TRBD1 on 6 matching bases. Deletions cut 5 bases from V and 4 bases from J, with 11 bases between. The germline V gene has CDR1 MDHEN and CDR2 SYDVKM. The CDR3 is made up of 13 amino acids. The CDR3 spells CASSRRGVTEAFF. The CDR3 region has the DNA TGTGCCAGCAGTCGCAGGGGAGTCACTGAAGCTTTCTTT.

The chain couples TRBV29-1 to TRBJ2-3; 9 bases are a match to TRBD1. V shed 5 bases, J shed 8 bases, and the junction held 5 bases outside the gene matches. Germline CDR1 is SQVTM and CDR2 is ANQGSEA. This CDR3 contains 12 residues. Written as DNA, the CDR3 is TGCAGCGTTCTACTGACAGGGGGTACGCAGTATTTT. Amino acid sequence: CSVLLTGGTQYF.

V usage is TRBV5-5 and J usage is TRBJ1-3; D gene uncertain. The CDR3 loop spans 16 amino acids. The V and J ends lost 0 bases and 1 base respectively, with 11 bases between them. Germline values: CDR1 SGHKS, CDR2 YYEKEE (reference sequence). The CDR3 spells CASSLDPGRSGNTIYF. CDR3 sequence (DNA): TGTGCCAGCAGCTTGGATCCGGGGAGGTCTGGAAACACCATATATTTT.

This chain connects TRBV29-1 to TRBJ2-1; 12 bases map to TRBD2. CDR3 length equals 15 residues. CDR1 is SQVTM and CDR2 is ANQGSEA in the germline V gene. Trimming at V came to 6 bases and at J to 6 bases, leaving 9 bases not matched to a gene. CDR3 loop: CSVARLAGVGNEQFF. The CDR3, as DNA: TGCAGCGTGGCTCGACTAGCGGGAGTCGGCAATGAGCAGTTCTTC.

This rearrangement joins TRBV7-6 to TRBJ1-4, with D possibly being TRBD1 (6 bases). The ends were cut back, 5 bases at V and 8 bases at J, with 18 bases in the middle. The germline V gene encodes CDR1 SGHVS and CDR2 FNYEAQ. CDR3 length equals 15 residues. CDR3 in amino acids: CASSQAQGIGEKLFF. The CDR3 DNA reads TGTGCCAGCAGCCAGGCACAGGGAATTGGCGAAAAACTGTTTTTT.

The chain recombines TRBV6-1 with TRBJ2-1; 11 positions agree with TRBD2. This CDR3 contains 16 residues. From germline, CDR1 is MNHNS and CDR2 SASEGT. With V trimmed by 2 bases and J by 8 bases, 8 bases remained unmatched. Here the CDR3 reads CASSEISGGAIYEQFF. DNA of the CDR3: TGTGCCAGCAGTGAAATTAGCGGGGGGGCCATCTATGAGCAGTTCTTC.

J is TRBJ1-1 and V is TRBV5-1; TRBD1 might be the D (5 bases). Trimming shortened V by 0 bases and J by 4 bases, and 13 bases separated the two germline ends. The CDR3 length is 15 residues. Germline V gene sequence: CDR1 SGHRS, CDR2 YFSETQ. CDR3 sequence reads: CASSLGGAGGTEAFF. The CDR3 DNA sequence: TGCGCCAGCAGCTTGGGGGGTGCGGGGGGCACTGAAGCTTTCTTT. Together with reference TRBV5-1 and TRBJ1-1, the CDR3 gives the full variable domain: KAGVTQTPRYLIKTRGQQVTLSCSPISGHRSVSWYQQTPGQGLQFLFEYFSETQRNKGNFPGRFSGRQFSNSRSEMNVSTLELGDSALYLCASSLGGAGGTEAFFGQGTRLTVV.

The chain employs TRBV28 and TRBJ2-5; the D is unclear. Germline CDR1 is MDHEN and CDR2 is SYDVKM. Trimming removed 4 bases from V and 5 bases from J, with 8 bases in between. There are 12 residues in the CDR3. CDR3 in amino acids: CASSSSVETQYF. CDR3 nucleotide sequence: TGTGCCAGCAGTTCTTCCGTCGAGACCCAGTACTTC.

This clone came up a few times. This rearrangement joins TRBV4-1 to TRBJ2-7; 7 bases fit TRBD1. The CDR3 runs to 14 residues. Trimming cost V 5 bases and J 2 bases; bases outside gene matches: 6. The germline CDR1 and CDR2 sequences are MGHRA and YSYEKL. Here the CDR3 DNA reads TGCGCCAGCAGCTCCTTTGACAGGGCCTACGAGCAGTACTTC. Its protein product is CASSSFDRAYEQYF.

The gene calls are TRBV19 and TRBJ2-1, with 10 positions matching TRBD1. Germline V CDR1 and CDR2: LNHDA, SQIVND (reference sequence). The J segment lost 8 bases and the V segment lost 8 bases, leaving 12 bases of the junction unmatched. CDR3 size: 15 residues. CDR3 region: CASRNPTGGRDEQFF. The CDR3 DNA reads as TGTGCCAGTCGGAATCCGACAGGGGGCAGGGATGAGCAGTTCTTC.

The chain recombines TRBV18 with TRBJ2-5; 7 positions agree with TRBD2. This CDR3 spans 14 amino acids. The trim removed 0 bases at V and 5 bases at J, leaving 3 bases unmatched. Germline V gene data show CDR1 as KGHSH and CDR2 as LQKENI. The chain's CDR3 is CASSPPAGWETQYF. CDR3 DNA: TGTGCCAGCTCACCACCAGCGGGGTGGGAGACCCAGTACTTC.

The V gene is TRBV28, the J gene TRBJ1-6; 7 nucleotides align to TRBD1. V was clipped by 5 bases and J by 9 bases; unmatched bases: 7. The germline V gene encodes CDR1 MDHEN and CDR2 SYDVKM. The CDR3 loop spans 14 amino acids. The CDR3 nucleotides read TGTGCCAGCAGTCCAGACAGGGAGGTTTCACCCCTCCACTTT. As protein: CASSPDREVSPLHF. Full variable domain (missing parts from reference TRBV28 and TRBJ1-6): DVKVTQSSRYLVKRTGEKVFLECVQDMDHENMFWYRQDPGLGLRLIYFSYDVKMKEKGDIPEGYSVSREKKERFSLILESASTNQTSMYLCASSPDREVSPLHFGNGTRLTVT.

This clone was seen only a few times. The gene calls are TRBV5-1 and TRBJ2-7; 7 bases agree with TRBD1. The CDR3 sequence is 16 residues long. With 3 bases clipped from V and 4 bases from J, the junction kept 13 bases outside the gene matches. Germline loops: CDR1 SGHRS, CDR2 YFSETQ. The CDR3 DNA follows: TGCGCCAGCAGCTCCAACCGGGACAGCCTTAGGTACGAGCAGTACTTC. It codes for CASSSNRDSLRYEQYF.

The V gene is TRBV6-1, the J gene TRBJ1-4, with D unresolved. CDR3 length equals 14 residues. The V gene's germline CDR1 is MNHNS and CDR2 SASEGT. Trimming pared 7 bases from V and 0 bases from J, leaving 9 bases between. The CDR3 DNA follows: TGTGCCAGCAACCAAGGAGCAACTAATGAAAAACTGTTTTTT. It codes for CASNQGATNEKLFF.

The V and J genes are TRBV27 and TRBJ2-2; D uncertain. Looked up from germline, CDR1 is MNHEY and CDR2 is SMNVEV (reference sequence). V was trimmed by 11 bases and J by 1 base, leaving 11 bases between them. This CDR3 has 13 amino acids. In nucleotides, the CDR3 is TGTGCCTCGGGTCCGGAGAACACCGGGGAGCTGTTTTTT. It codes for CASGPENTGELFF.

In DNA, the CDR3 is TGTGCCAGCAGTTCGAAAACAGGTTACAATGAGCAGTTCTTC. Protein: CASSSKTGYNEQFF. V and J are TRBV28 and TRBJ2-1; TRBD1 might be the D (5 bases). Germline V lookup: CDR1 MDHEN, CDR2 SYDVKM. Trimming took off 4 bases at V and 4 bases at J, with 11 bases between the two ends. This CDR3 spans 14 amino acids.

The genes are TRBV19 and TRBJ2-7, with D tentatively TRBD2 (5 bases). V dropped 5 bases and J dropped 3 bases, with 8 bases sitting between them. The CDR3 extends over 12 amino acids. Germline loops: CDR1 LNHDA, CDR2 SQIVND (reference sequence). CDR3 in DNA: TGTGCCAGTAGTGTCGGGGACTACGAGCAGTACTTC. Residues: CASSVGDYEQYF.

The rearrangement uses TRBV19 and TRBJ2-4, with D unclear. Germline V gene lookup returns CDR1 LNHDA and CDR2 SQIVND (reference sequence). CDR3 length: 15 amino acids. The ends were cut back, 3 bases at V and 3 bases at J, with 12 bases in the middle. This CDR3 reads CASSILDSGKNIQYF. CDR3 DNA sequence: TGTGCCAGTAGTATCTTAGACTCGGGCAAAAACATTCAGTACTTC. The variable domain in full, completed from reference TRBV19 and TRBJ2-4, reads DGGITQSPKYLFRKEGQNVTLSCEQNLNHDAMYWYRQDPGQGLRLIYYSQIVNDFQKGDIAEGYSVSREKKESFPLTVTSAQKNPTAFYLCASSILDSGKNIQYFGAGTRLSVL.

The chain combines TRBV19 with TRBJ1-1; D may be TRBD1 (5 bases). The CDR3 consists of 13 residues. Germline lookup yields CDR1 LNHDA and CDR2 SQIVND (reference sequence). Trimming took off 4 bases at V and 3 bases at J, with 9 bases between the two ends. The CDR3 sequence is CASSTGGDTEAFF. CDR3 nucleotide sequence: TGTGCCAGTAGTACGGGGGGGGACACTGAAGCTTTCTTT. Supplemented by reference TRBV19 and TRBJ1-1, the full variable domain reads DGGITQSPKYLFRKEGQNVTLSCEQNLNHDAMYWYRQDPGQGLRLIYYSQIVNDFQKGDIAEGYSVSREKKESFPLTVTSAQKNPTAFYLCASSTGGDTEAFFGQGTRLTVV.

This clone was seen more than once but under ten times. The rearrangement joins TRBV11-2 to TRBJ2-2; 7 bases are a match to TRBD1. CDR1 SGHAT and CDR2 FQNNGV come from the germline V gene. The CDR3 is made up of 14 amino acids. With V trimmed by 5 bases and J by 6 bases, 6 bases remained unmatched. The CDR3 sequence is CASSLQGYAGELFF. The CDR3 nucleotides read TGTGCCAGCAGCCTACAGGGGTACGCCGGGGAGCTGTTTTTT.

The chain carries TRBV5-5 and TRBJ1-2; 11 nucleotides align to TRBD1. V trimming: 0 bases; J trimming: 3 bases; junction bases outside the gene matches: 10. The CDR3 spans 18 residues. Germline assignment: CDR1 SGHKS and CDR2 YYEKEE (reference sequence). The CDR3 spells CASSLVWTGGRSDYGYTF. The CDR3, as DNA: TGTGCCAGCAGCTTGGTTTGGACAGGGGGCAGGTCGGACTATGGCTACACCTTC.

CDR3: CASSTQGGLGSEQYF. The CDR3 nucleotides are TGCGCCAGCAGCACGCAGGGTGGCTTGGGATCCGAGCAGTACTTC. The genes are TRBV5-1 and TRBJ2-7, with a weak D call TRBD1 (5 bases). Trimming took 4 bases from V and 6 from J, leaving 20 bases between them. The CDR3 length is 15 residues. Germline V gives CDR1 SGHRS, CDR2 YFSETQ.

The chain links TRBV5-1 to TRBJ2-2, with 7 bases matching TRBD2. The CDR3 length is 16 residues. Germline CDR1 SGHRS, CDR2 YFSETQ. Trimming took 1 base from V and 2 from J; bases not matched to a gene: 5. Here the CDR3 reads CASSLNSGLNTGELFF. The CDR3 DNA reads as TGCGCCAGCAGCTTGAATAGCGGGCTTAACACCGGGGAGCTGTTTTTT.

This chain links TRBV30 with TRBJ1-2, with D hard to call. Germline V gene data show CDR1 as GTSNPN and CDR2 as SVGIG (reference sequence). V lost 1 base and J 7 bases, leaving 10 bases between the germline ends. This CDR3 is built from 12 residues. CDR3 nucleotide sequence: TGTGCCTGGAGTGGTCGCTATGGTGGCTACACCTTC. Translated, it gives CAWSGRYGGYTF.

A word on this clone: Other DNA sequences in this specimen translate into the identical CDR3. The CDR3, as DNA: TGTGCCAGCAGCCCAAGCAATCAGCCCCAGCATTTT. Amino acid sequence: CASSPSNQPQHF. V gene TRBV28 combines with J gene TRBJ1-5; D is ambiguous. CDR1 and CDR2 from the germline V gene are MDHEN and SYDVKM. V was clipped by 6 bases and J by 1 base, with 4 bases between them. This CDR3 has 12 amino acids.

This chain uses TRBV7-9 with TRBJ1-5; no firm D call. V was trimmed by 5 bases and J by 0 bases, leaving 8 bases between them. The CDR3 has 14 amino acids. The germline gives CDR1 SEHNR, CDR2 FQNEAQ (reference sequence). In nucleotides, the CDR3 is TGTGCCAGCAGCAAAAGTAGTAGCAATCAGCCCCAGCATTTT. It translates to CASSKSSSNQPQHF.

The CDR3 bases are TGCGCCAGCAGCTTAGCCGGTTCTAAACTCTCCTACGAGCAGTACTTC. It specifies CASSLAGSKLSYEQYF. J is TRBJ2-7 and V is TRBV5-1; unclear D gene. The germline V and J ends were trimmed by 2 bases and 0 bases, with 15 bases remaining between them. Germline V gene lookup returns CDR1 SGHRS and CDR2 YFSETQ. This CDR3 has 16 residues.

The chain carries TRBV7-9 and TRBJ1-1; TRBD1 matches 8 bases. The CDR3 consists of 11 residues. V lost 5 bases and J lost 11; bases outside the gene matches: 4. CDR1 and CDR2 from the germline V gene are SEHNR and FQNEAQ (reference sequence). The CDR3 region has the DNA TGTGCCAGCAGCGTGACAGGGGAGGCTTTCTTT. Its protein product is CASSVTGEAFF. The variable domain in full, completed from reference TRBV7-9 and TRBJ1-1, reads DTGVSQNPRHKITKRGQNVTFRCDPISEHNRLYWYRQTLGQGPEFLTYFQNEAQLEKSRLLSDRFSAERPKGSFSTLEIQRTEQGDSAMYLCASSVTGEAFFGQGTRLTVV.

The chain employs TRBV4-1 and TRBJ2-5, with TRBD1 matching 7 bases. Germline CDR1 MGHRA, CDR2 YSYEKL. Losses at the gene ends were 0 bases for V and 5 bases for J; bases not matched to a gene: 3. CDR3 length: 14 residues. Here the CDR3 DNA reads TGCGCCAGCAGCCAAGATCGCAGGGGGGAGACCCAGTACTTC. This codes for CASSQDRRGETQYF.

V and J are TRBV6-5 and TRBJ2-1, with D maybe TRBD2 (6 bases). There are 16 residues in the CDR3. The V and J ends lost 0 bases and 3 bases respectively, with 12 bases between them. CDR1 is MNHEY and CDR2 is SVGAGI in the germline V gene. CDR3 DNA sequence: TGTGCCAGCAGTTACTCAGGAGGGACCGGCTACAATGAGCAGTTCTTC. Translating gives CASSYSGGTGYNEQFF.